The 10 T cell receptor beta chains below were found in one sample sequenced in a study of control samples from healthy donors and cancer patients. Some clones are missing from TCRdb's copy, which holds only in-frame ones; the method was immunoSEQ multiplex PCR. The sample has more than 50,000 clones; around 90% are singletons. The sequenced sample was blood. The receptors originated from a man in his fifties or sixties in good health.

V is TRBV5-6 and J is TRBJ2-1; D is unresolved. V lost 1 base, J lost 6 bases, and 8 bases lay in between. Germline V CDR1 and CDR2: SGHDT, YYEEEE. The CDR3 has 13 residues. CDR3 sequence: CASSLLEINEQFF. The CDR3 region has the DNA TGTGCCAGCAGCTTGCTAGAAATCAATGAGCAGTTCTTC.

This chain links TRBV5-5 with TRBJ1-5; D not resolved. This CDR3 contains 13 residues. V was trimmed by 4 bases and J by 1 base, leaving 6 bases between them. Germline V gives CDR1 SGHKS, CDR2 YYEKEE (reference sequence). The CDR3 spells CASSPGSNQPQHF. DNA of the CDR3: TGTGCCAGCAGCCCCGGGAGCAATCAGCCCCAGCATTTT.

The rearrangement uses TRBV6-5 and TRBJ2-7, with TRBD1 as a possible D gene (5 bases). Trimming shortened V by 0 bases and J by 3 bases, and 12 bases separated the two germline ends. The CDR3 is made up of 15 amino acids. Germline CDR1 MNHEY, CDR2 SVGAGI. CDR3 sequence reads: CASSYSSIGDYEQYF. The CDR3 DNA is TGTGCCAGCAGTTACTCCTCGATAGGGGACTACGAGCAGTACTTC.

The chain carries TRBV30 and TRBJ1-1, with D tentatively TRBD1 (5 bases). CDR1 is GTSNPN and CDR2 is SVGIG in the germline V gene (reference sequence). Trimming left V 1 base short and J 10 bases short, with 13 bases between. This CDR3 has 12 residues. This CDR3 is CAWSEEGLVAFF. CDR3 DNA sequence: TGTGCCTGGAGTGAAGAGGGGTTAGTAGCTTTCTTT.

The chain uses TRBV28 and TRBJ2-6, with 7 bases lining up with TRBD2. Germline V gene lookup returns CDR1 MDHEN and CDR2 SYDVKM. The CDR3 has 18 residues. Trimming removed 1 base from V and 0 bases from J; junction bases left unmatched: 6. The CDR3 loop reads CASSLSPLAASGANVLTF. The DNA of the CDR3 is TGTGCCAGCAGTTTATCCCCCCTAGCGGCCTCTGGGGCCAACGTCCTGACTTTC.

This clone came up a few times. The J gene is TRBJ2-7, the V gene TRBV3-1 (or the pseudogene TRBV3-2), with D uncertain. V was cut by 8 bases and J by 1 base, with 9 bases left in between. This CDR3 region has 12 residues. Germline V lookup: CDR1 LGHDT, CDR2 YNNKEL (reference sequence). The CDR3 is CASGGESYEQYF. In DNA, the CDR3 is TGTGCCAGCGGCGGCGAGTCCTACGAGCAGTACTTC.

The chain combines TRBV10-2 with TRBJ2-1; D is undetermined. The length of the CDR3 is 13 residues. V lost 1 base and J lost 6, with 7 bases in between. Germline V gene lookup returns CDR1 WSHSY and CDR2 SAAADI. CDR3 loop: CASSELNSNEQFF. The CDR3, as DNA: TGCGCCAGCAGTGAGTTAAACTCCAATGAGCAGTTCTTC.

The chain uses TRBV19 and TRBJ2-7; D unclear. The germline CDR1 and CDR2 sequences are LNHDA and SQIVND (reference sequence). This CDR3 is built from 14 residues. V dropped 1 base and J dropped 0 bases, with 7 bases sitting between them. Written as DNA, the CDR3 is TGTGCCAGTAGTATAGTCGGCAGCTCCTACGAGCAGTACTTC. Translation gives CASSIVGSSYEQYF.

The V call is TRBV28, the J call TRBJ2-3; 7 nucleotides align to TRBD2. This CDR3 is 16 amino acids long. Per the germline V gene, CDR1 is MDHEN and CDR2 is SYDVKM. V lost 4 bases and J lost 2; bases outside the gene matches: 9. In nucleotides, the CDR3 is TGTGCCAGCAGTTCGCTAGCGGAAGTCACCACAGATACGCAGTATTTT. Protein: CASSSLAEVTTDTQYF.

The chain combines TRBV6-5 with TRBJ1-5, with TRBD1 as a possible D gene (5 bases). V was shortened by 6 bases and J by 3 bases, with 12 bases between the two germline ends. The CDR3 totals 14 residues. Germline CDR1 MNHEY, CDR2 SVGAGI. The CDR3 nucleotides are TGTGCCAGCAGACCTGGGACCGACAATCAGCCCCAGCATTTT. Amino acid sequence: CASRPGTDNQPQHF.